The rows below give T cell receptor beta chains drawn from one sample of a study of blood T cells in healthy people across ages. TCRdb itself ran the 5' RACE reads through MiXCR, one entry per CDR3 protein. Counted here are approximately 800,000 distinct CDR3 sequences, roughly 50% occurring once; the ten biggest clones make up approximately 40%. Sequenced: blood. Receptors originate from an elderly man in good health. Both conserved end residues are trimmed from each CDR3.

TRBJ2-1 10 TRBV20-1 SAGEAKETQF
TRBJ2-5 11 TRBV9 ASSVLGSQTQY
TRBJ2-3 17 TRBV3-1 ASSQSRLAGGSQHRYAY
TRBJ2-7 11 TRBV20-1 SARAGLGCEQY
TRBJ2-1 12 TRBV20-1 SAPTSGRATEQF
TRBJ1-4 12 TRBV2 ASSWDRTDEKLF
TRBJ2-1 15 TRBV5-1 ASSVTGLAGSYNEQF
TRBJ2-5 13 TRBV13 ASSLGGQGEETQY
TRBJ2-3 11 TRBV5-1 ASDYDRGVYAY
TRBJ2-6 13 TRBV28 ASSWGISGANVLT
TRBJ2-7 10 TRBV30 AWSGRADEQY
TRBJ2-7 15 TRBV5-1 ASSLGGQGLVGNEQY
TRBJ1-1 10 TRBV29-1 SVGERRAEAF
TRBJ2-7 16 TRBV6-2/TRBV6-3 ASSPASGRTGISYEQY
TRBJ2-1 15 TRBV7-2 ASSLGPGIAGTYEQF
TRBJ2-2 13 TRBV6-2/TRBV6-3 ASSHTLWGTGELF
TRBJ2-5 13 TRBV7-2 ASSPPAGGPQTQY
TRBJ1-6 11 TRBV6-5 ASSYRDSSPLH
TRBJ1-4 10 TRBV25-1 ATSRPNEKLF
TRBJ2-4 12 TRBV15 ATSSVAGKNIQY
TRBJ2-1 13 TRBV5-1 ASSPVRGPDNEQF
TRBJ2-7 14 TRBV27 ASSFLSSAGVPEQY
TRBJ2-6 17 TRBV11-2 ASSSPVTGPSSGANVLT
TRBJ2-5 13 TRBV19 ASSSGRDISETQY
TRBJ2-1 12 TRBV2 ASRGGTVSGEQF
TRBJ2-7 12 TRBV18 ASSQSAGGNEQY
TRBJ2-1 14 TRBV14 ASSPIPTRRQLEQF
. 12 TRBV5-1 ASSSGTSIHEQY
TRBJ2-5 12 TRBV29-1 SAWGTHGQETQY
TRBJ1-2 10 TRBV19 ASNQGLGGYT
TRBJ1-2 12 TRBV7-8 ASSFGQTLYGYT
TRBJ2-1 15 TRBV4-1 ASSQDVGTGSYNEQF
TRBJ2-7 11 TRBV20-1 SADSGRNYEQY
TRBJ2-3 11 TRBV24-1 ATTGDEDRYAY
TRBJ2-2 12 TRBV3-1 ASSQGGLPGELF
TRBJ1-2 15 TRBV6-5 ASSYNTLPDTHYGYT
TRBJ1-6 15 TRBV28 ASINSQGRTYNSPLH
TRBJ2-7 10 TRBV6-5 ASRGDTYEQY
TRBJ1-2 12 TRBV7-2 ASRRQGQGLGYT
TRBJ1-1 11 TRBV3-1 ASGRQLNTEAF
TRBJ1-1 11 TRBV12-3/TRBV12-4 ASRHRENTEAF
TRBJ2-5 9 TRBV6-6 ASTIGGTQY
TRBJ2-7 13 TRBV7-2 ASSSGGQGTYEQY
TRBJ2-7 13 TRBV12-3/TRBV12-4 ASSPTGESTYEQY
TRBJ2-7 14 TRBV28 ASSPDRAPASYEQY
TRBJ1-5 14 TRBV18 ASSPSTEHSNQPQH
TRBJ1-2 14 TRBV6-7 ASSYLKGVANYGYT
TRBJ2-5 12 TRBV13 ASSLAGNRETQY
TRBJ1-2 11 TRBV10-3 AITADRKTGYT
TRBJ2-6 13 TRBV10-2 ASRERVSGANVLT
. 15 TRBV7-2 ASSINPTSANPYEQY
TRBJ1-1 13 TRBV4-1 ASSQDGQVNTEAF
TRBJ2-4 14 TRBV6-6 ASSSTGRLGKNIQY
TRBJ2-6 15 TRBV27 ASSLTRVSAGANVLT
TRBJ2-3 15 TRBV7-3 ASSLIPSGRATDTQY
TRBJ2-5 12 TRBV7-2 ASSFRGRRETQY
TRBJ2-1 13 TRBV5-1 ASSEGTRPYHEQF
TRBJ2-7 11 TRBV10-1 ASSESTGYEQY
TRBJ2-3 11 TRBV11-2 ASSPTATDTQY